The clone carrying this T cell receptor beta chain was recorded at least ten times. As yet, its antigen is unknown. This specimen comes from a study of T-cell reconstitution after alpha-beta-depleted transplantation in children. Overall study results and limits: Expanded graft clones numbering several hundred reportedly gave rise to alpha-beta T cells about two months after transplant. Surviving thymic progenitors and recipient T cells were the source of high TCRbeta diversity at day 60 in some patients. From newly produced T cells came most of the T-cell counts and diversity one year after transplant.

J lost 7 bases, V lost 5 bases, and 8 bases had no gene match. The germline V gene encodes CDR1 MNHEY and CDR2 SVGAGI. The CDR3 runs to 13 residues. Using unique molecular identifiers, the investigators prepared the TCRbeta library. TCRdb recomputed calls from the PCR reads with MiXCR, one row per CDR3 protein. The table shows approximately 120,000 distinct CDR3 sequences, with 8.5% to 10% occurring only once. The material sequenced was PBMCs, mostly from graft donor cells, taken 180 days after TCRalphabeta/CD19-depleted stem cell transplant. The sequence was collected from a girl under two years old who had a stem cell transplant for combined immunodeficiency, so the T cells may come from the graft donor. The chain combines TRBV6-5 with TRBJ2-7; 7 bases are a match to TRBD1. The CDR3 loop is CASSRGQPGEQYF. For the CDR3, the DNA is TGTGCCAGCAGTCGGGGACAGCCAGGGGAGCAGTACTTC.